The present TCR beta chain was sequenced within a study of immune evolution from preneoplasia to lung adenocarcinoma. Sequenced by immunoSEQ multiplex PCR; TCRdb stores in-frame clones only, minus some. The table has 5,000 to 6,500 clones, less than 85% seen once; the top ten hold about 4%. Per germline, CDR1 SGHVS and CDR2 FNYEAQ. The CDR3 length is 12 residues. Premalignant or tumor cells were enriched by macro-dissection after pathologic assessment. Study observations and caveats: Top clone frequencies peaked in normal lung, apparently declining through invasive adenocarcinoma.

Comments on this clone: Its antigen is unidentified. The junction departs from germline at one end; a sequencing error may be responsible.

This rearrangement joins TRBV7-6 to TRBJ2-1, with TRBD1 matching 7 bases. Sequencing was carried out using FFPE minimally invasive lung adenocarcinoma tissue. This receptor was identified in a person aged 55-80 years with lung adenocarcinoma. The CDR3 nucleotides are TGTGCCAGCAGCACGCCGGGACAGAAATATGTCTTC. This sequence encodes CASSTPGQKYVF. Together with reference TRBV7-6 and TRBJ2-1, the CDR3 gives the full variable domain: GAGVSQSPRYKVTKRGQDVALRCDPISGHVSLYWYRQALGQGPEFLTYFNYEAQQDKSGLPNDRFSAERPEGSISTLTIQRTEQRDSAMYRCASSTPGQKYVFGPGTRLTVL.